The clone carrying this T cell receptor (beta chain) was detected many times. What it binds is not known. The sequence runs out 3 residues before the end of the CDR3; the remainder is reconstructed from the germline J gene. Using immunoSEQ multiplex PCR, the repertoire was profiled, and TCRdb retains in-frame clones only, with some absent. The sample is made up of some 39,000 clones, none counted only once. Caucasian heritage predominated among both patients and controls. V was clipped by 10 bases and J by 5 bases, with 14 bases between them. In germline, CDR1 is SNHLY, CDR2 FYNNEI. This CDR3 has 13 amino acids. This record belongs to a study of T cell clonality in common variable immunodeficiency. Study observations and caveats: Authors noted CVID clonality's cause needs subpopulation repertoire sequencing. Reportedly, TCR beta sequences from common variable immunodeficiency showed fewer deletions and N-nucleotide insertions. CVID subjects showed higher TCRbeta clonality than healthy controls.

This TCR derives from a person aged 18 to 69 in good health. Input material: peripheral blood mononuclear cells. This chain links TRBV2 with TRBJ1-4; D unclear. The DNA read from the CDR3 is TGTGCCATCCCGAGGGCAGAGAATGAAAAA. Its protein is CAIPRAENEK. Given in full, the CDR3 is CAIPRAENEKLFF.